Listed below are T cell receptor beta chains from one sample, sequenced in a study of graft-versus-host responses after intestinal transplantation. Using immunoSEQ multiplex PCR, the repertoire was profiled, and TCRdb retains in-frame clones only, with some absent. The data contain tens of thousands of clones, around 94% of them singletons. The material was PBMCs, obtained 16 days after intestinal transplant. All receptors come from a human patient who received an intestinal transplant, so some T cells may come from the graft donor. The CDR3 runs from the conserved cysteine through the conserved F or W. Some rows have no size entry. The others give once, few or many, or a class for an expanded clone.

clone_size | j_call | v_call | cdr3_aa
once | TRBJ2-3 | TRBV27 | CASSLLRLAGGLGTDTQYF
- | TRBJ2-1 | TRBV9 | CASSVDHEQFF
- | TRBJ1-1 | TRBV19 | CASSRREPTEAFF
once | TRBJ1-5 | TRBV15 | CATSNTPKGNQPQHF
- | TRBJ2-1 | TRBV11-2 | CASSLVGRVSSAYNEQFF
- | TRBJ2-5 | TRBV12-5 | CASGPKRDRVCEETQYF
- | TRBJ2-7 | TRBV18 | CASSPQTYEQYF
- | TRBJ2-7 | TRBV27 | CASSLKTSRSYEQYF
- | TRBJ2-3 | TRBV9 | CASSVEGTSGYSTDTQYF
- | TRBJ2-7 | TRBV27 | CASSFPGGYEQYF
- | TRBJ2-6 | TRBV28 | CASGWGANVLTF
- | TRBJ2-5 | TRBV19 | CASSRPQGTQYF
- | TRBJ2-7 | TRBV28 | CASRQGQGFYEQYF
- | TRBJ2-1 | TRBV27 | CASSSGNEQFF
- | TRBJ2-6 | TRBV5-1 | CASSLDPSGANVLTF
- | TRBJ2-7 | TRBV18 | CASSPPLGYEQYF
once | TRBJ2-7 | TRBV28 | CASSSRTYSYEQYF
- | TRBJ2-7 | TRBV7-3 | CASSLAPGQLYEQYF
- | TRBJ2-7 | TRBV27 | CASSLLAGVPQQYF
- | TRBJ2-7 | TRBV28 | CASKTQVPEQQYF
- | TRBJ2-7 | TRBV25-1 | CASSVLYEQYF
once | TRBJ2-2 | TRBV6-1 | CASRGLGTGELFF
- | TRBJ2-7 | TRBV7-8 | CASSLGTSGIYEQYF
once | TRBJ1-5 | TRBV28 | CASSLPGQDQPQHF
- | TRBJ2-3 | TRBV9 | CASSVVDWSTDTQYF
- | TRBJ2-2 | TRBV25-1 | CASSVDRFTGELFF
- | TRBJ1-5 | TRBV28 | CATYPLLGGLGQPQHF
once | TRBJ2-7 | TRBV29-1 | CSVYTVTYEQYF
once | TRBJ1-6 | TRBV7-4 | CASSPSGTGDSPLHF
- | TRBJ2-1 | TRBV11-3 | CASSLGGLAGGPSYNEQFF
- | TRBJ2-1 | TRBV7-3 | CASSPTGVAGRINEQFF